Presented here are 17 T cell receptor beta chains from one specimen sequenced in a study of siplizumab effects on memory and regulatory T cells. Generated by immunoSEQ multiplex PCR, the TCRdb table keeps only in-frame clones and is missing some. This table holds roughly 100,000 clones, about 90% found once. Sequencing was carried out using non-Treg CD4+ T cells sorted from blood. These receptors originate from a human donor in good health.

The chain links TRBV21-1 to TRBJ1-2. TRBV21-1 is a pseudogene locus. There are 11 residues in the CDR3. In DNA, the CDR3 is TGTGCCAGCAGTTTAACCGGTGGCTACACCTTC. Translating gives CASSLTGGYTF.

This rearrangement joins TRBV19 to TRBJ2-1; D unresolved. Trimming stripped 3 bases from V and 0 bases from J, with 12 bases between. CDR1 is LNHDA and CDR2 is SQIVND in the germline V gene (reference sequence). The CDR3 covers 16 residues. CDR3 in DNA: TGTGCCAGTAGTATTTGGACCAGAAGCTCCTACAATGAGCAGTTCTTC. As protein: CASSIWTRSSYNEQFF.

The rearrangement links TRBV5-4 to TRBJ1-2; a possible D gene is TRBD1 (5 bases). Trimming took off 3 bases at V and 3 bases at J, with 15 bases between the two ends. Germline V gives CDR1 SGHNT, CDR2 YYREEE (reference sequence). The CDR3 has 15 amino acids. CDR3 loop: CASSSRDGRDYGYTF. CDR3 nucleotide sequence: TGTGCCAGCAGCTCTCGGGACGGCCGTGACTATGGCTACACCTTC.

The rearrangement joins TRBV6-6 to TRBJ1-3; 10 bases match TRBD1. The CDR3 totals 15 residues. Germline V gives CDR1 MNHNY, CDR2 SVGAGI (reference sequence). V shed 5 bases and J 10 bases; nucleotides not matched to a gene: 11. For the CDR3, the DNA is TGTGCCAGCAGTAAAACTGCGGGACAGGGGTATACCATATATTTT. As protein: CASSKTAGQGYTIYF.

This chain uses TRBV6-1 with TRBJ2-2; D not resolved. Germline V gene sequence: CDR1 MNHNS, CDR2 SASEGT. The CDR3 sequence is 14 residues long. Between the trimmed V and J ends, which lost 6 bases and 1 base, there was a span of 9 bases. CDR3 sequence reads: CASRHRLNTGELFF. The CDR3 DNA sequence: TGTGCCAGCAGGCATCGGCTGAACACCGGGGAGCTGTTTTTT.

This chain links TRBV19 with TRBJ1-5; tentatively, D is TRBD1 (5 bases). CDR3 length: 13 residues. Trimming took 5 bases from V and 7 from J, leaving 12 bases between them. Per the germline V gene, CDR1 is LNHDA and CDR2 is SQIVND (reference sequence). In DNA, the CDR3 is TGTGCCAGTAGTGCAGGGTCGTTACAGCCCCAGCATTTT. This encodes CASSAGSLQPQHF. The whole variable domain, filled in from reference TRBV19 and TRBJ1-5, reads DGGITQSPKYLFRKEGQNVTLSCEQNLNHDAMYWYRQDPGQGLRLIYYSQIVNDFQKGDIAEGYSVSREKKESFPLTVTSAQKNPTAFYLCASSAGSLQPQHFGDGTRLSIL.

The rearrangement joins TRBV6-1 to TRBJ2-2; D is perhaps TRBD2 (5 bases). From germline, CDR1 is MNHNS and CDR2 SASEGT. V dropped 8 bases and J dropped 1 base, with 11 bases sitting between them. This CDR3 has 14 amino acids. This CDR3 is CASGEQRNTGELFF. In DNA form, the CDR3 reads TGTGCCAGCGGGGAGCAGAGGAACACCGGGGAGCTGTTTTTT.

The chain is built from TRBV5-4 and TRBJ1-5; unclear D gene. Germline V lookup: CDR1 SGHNT, CDR2 YYREEE (reference sequence). Between the trimmed V and J ends, which lost 0 bases and 7 bases, there was a span of 11 bases. This CDR3 has 14 amino acids. The CDR3 DNA is TGTGCCAGCAGCTTGGACGCCTCCACACAGCCCCAGCATTTT. It codes for CASSLDASTQPQHF.

This clone was seen once. The chain recombines TRBV6-5 with TRBJ1-2; perhaps TRBD1 as D (5 bases). V was clipped by 0 bases and J by 4 bases, with 12 bases between them. CDR1 is MNHEY and CDR2 is SVGAGI in the germline V gene. The CDR3 sequence is 15 residues long. CDR3 region: CASSYSTARPYGYTF. In nucleotides, the CDR3 is TGTGCCAGCAGTTACTCGACAGCCCGCCCCTATGGCTACACCTTC.

The V and J genes are TRBV12-5 and TRBJ2-7; 10 nucleotides match TRBD2. The ends lost 5 bases at V and 4 bases at J; junction bases unmatched: 2. The CDR3 contains 13 residues. Germline V gives CDR1 LGHNT, CDR2 FRNRAP. CDR3: CASGNSGRYEQYF. Here the CDR3 DNA reads TGTGCTAGTGGTAATAGCGGGAGGTACGAGCAGTACTTC. Using reference TRBV12-5 and TRBJ2-7 for the parts outside the CDR3, the full variable domain is DARVTQTPRHKVTEMGQEVTMRCQPILGHNTVFWYRQTMMQGLELLAYFRNRAPLDDSGMPKDRFSAEMPDATLATLKIQPSEPRDSAVYFCASGNSGRYEQYFGPGTRLTVT.

The rearrangement links TRBV9 to TRBJ2-5, with unresolved D. V was trimmed by 0 bases and J by 0 bases, leaving 9 bases between them. From germline, CDR1 is SGDLS and CDR2 YYNGEE. This CDR3 is 15 amino acids long. CDR3: CASSVEVEYQETQYF. CDR3 in DNA: TGTGCCAGCAGCGTAGAGGTCGAGTACCAAGAGACCCAGTACTTC.

The V and J genes are TRBV12-5 and TRBJ2-1, with D hard to call. CDR3 size: 15 residues. The germline gives CDR1 LGHNT, CDR2 FRNRAP. With 0 bases removed from V and 4 bases from J, the gap between germline ends came to 10 bases. CDR3 amino acids: CASGLVKTGYNEQFF. The DNA of the CDR3 is TGTGCTAGTGGTTTGGTAAAGACTGGGTACAATGAGCAGTTCTTC.

The chain links TRBV19 to TRBJ1-1; no clear D. The CDR3 has 13 amino acids. V was pared by 4 bases and J by 1 base, with 7 bases between. CDR1 LNHDA and CDR2 SQIVND come from the germline V gene (reference sequence). The DNA of the CDR3 is TGTGCCAGTAGTACTCAGTGGAACACTGAAGCTTTCTTT. This gives the protein CASSTQWNTEAFF.

V usage is TRBV6-4 and J usage is TRBJ1-1; no clear D gene. This CDR3 comprises 13 residues. The germline CDR1 and CDR2 sequences are MRHNA and SNTAGT. The V end was cut by 4 bases, the J end by 2 bases, with 8 bases between. CDR3 coding DNA: TGTGCCAGCAGTGTGACTTTAAACACTGAAGCTTTCTTT. Translating gives CASSVTLNTEAFF.

The rearrangement joins TRBV4-2 to TRBJ2-3, with TRBD2 matching over 9 bases. Per the germline V gene, CDR1 is LGHNA and CDR2 is YNFKEQ. This CDR3 has 17 amino acids. V shed 5 bases and J 4 bases; nucleotides not matched to a gene: 13. CDR3 sequence reads: CASSGRSIAGVSDTQYF. The CDR3 region has the DNA TGTGCCAGCAGCGGAAGGTCAATAGCGGGAGTATCAGATACGCAGTATTTT.

This clone has only one observation. CDR3: CASATPAKRVYEQYF. The CDR3 bases are TGCGCCAGCGCTACCCCGGCGAAAAGGGTCTACGAGCAGTACTTC. The chain combines TRBV4-1 with TRBJ2-7; no clear D gene. V lost 8 bases, J lost 3 bases, and 20 bases lay in between. The CDR3 runs 15 residues. Germline V lookup: CDR1 MGHRA, CDR2 YSYEKL.

This sequence joins TRBV30 and TRBJ1-4; possible D gene TRBD1, 5 bases. The CDR3 sequence is 16 residues long. Germline V lookup: CDR1 GTSNPN, CDR2 SVGIG (reference sequence). Trimming took off 2 bases at V and 4 bases at J, with 17 bases between the two ends. The CDR3 sequence: CAWSSPGLKVNEKLFF. DNA for the CDR3: TGTGCCTGGAGTAGTCCGGGGCTCAAGGTTAATGAAAAACTGTTTTTT.